The sequence of this T cell receptor (beta chain) was determined in a study of OX40 agonist ivuxolimab in advanced cancers. Study summary: Ivuxolimab is an agonistic anti-OX40 (CD134) antibody, and patients were treated with it. Around 40% of patients had received prior checkpoint inhibitor therapy. Study-wide points: Fewer expanded clones were found on average in CD4+ than in CD8+ T cells. No determination was made of the antigen specificity of the expanded peripheral T cells.

Trimming removed 6 bases from V and 4 bases from J; junction bases left unmatched: 8. The CDR3 consists of 13 residues. The germline V gene encodes CDR1 SQVTM and CDR2 ANQGSEA. The assay was immunoSEQ multiplex PCR, and TCRdb's table has in-frame clones only and misses some. The table has tens of thousands of clones, roughly 90% seen once. Worth noting for this clone: Its antigen is undetermined.

The source was CD4+ or CD8+ T cells sorted from blood, collected in a trial of the OX40 agonist ivuxolimab. This chain links TRBV29-1 with TRBJ2-7; TRBD1 matches at 8 bases. This TCR was sampled from an adult with an advanced solid tumor such as melanoma, head and neck, liver or kidney cancer. CDR3: CSVTDRDLYEQYF. CDR3 coding DNA: TGCAGCGTCACGGACAGGGATCTTTACGAGCAGTACTTC.